This TCR beta chain was recovered during a study of neoadjuvant anti-PD-1 for oral cavity cancer. Notes on the study in general: Treg/Th17 ratio rose with pretreatment blood and fell with post-treatment tumor TCRbeta clonality.

Measured with immunoSEQ multiplex PCR; TCRdb has only the in-frame clones, and not every one. The sample yields just over 65,000 clones, around 83% seen once. To note about this clone: Its antigen is undetermined.

Stated time point: after neoadjuvant nivolumab, at surgical resection. Trimming cost V 1 base and J 4 bases, with 11 bases left between them. Germline V lookup: CDR1 SEHNR, CDR2 FQNEAQ (reference sequence). The CDR3 runs 15 residues. The clonotype was recovered from a person aged 35-80 years with oral cavity squamous cell carcinoma. The sequencing used PBMCs, collected after nivolumab (anti-PD-1) treatment. The genes are TRBV7-9 and TRBJ1-5; D is possibly TRBD1 (6 bases). Written as DNA, the CDR3 is TGTGCCAGCAGCTTAGGTGTAGGGGGGAATCAGCCCCAGCATTTT. This sequence encodes CASSLGVGGNQPQHF.